The 21 T cell receptor beta chains below were found in one sample sequenced in a study of T cell responses to AZD1222 COVID-19 vaccine. TCRdb keeps only in-frame clones here, not all; method: immunoSEQ multiplex PCR. The sample lists over 130,000 clones; about 92% were seen once. Sequenced here: peripheral blood, sampled 28 days after the second AZD1222 dose. Receptors originate from an adult who received the AZD1222 COVID-19 vaccine.

This sequence joins TRBV3-1 (or the pseudogene TRBV3-2) and TRBJ2-3; the D is unclear. Between the trimmed V and J ends, which lost 1 base and 2 bases, there was a span of 10 bases. CDR3 size: 15 residues. Germline loops: CDR1 LGHDT, CDR2 YNNKEL (reference sequence). CDR3 bases: TGTGCCAGCAGCCAAGTACTCGTGCCCACAGATACGCAGTATTTT. It specifies CASSQVLVPTDTQYF.

The rearrangement links TRBV7-9 to TRBJ2-2; TRBD1 is a possible D gene (5 bases). The CDR3 totals 13 residues. Between the trimmed V and J ends, which lost 5 bases and 1 base, there was a span of 5 bases. Germline assignment: CDR1 SEHNR and CDR2 FQNEAQ (reference sequence). CDR3 in DNA: TGTGCCAGCAGCAGGGGGAACACCGGGGAGCTGTTTTTT. Its translation is CASSRGNTGELFF.

The chain recombines TRBV5-6 with TRBJ2-4, with D possibly being TRBD1 (6 bases). This CDR3 spans 14 amino acids. Looked up from germline, CDR1 is SGHDT and CDR2 is YYEEEE. V was pared by 4 bases and J by 5 bases, with 13 bases between. Here the CDR3 reads CASSPTGLQNIQYF. The DNA for the CDR3 is TGTGCCAGCAGCCCGACAGGTTTGCAAAACATTCAGTACTTC.

This clone was seen just once. The V call is TRBV9, the J call TRBJ1-2; the D gene is possibly TRBD1 (5 bases). The CDR3 covers 14 residues. V shed 4 bases and J shed 4 bases, with 14 bases lying between them. CDR1 SGDLS and CDR2 YYNGEE come from the germline V gene. CDR3 sequence (DNA): TGTGCCAGCAGCCCAGAGAGGGGAGGCTATGGCTACACCTTC. Its translation is CASSPERGGYGYTF.

The gene calls are TRBV3-1 (or the pseudogene TRBV3-2) and TRBJ2-3; no reliable D call. CDR3 length: 17 residues. V lost 5 bases and J 5 bases, leaving 23 bases between the germline ends. Germline assignment: CDR1 LGHDT and CDR2 YNNKEL (reference sequence). The CDR3 sequence is CASSGKTAPSGGDTQYF. For the CDR3, the DNA is TGTGCCAGCAGCGGAAAAACGGCCCCCTCGGGTGGAGATACGCAGTATTTT.

CDR3 in DNA: TGTGCCAGTACTGTTGCCAGGGGTGATGGCTACACCTTC. The encoded protein is CASTVARGDGYTF. V gene TRBV19 combines with J gene TRBJ1-2; TRBD1 is a possible D gene (6 bases). The CDR3 totals 13 residues. Germline V gene lookup returns CDR1 LNHDA and CDR2 SQIVND (reference sequence). V was pared by 7 bases and J by 6 bases, with 15 bases between.

The chain carries TRBV4-1 and TRBJ2-7; 11 bases align to TRBD2. The CDR3 has 16 amino acids. Germline V gene lookup returns CDR1 MGHRA and CDR2 YSYEKL. With 4 bases clipped from V and 1 base from J, the junction kept 6 bases outside the gene matches. CDR3 nucleotide sequence: TGCGCCAGCAGCCCGGCCGGGACTAGCGGTTCCTACGAGCAGTACTTC. This translates into CASSPAGTSGSYEQYF.

The chain couples TRBV11-2 to TRBJ2-7; 7 bases are shared with TRBD1. V gave up 1 base and J gave up 7 bases; unmatched junction bases: 7. The CDR3 is 14 amino acids. Germline V CDR1 and CDR2: SGHAT, FQNNGV. This chain's CDR3 is CASSLGQGRREQYF. The CDR3 nucleotides are TGTGCCAGCAGCTTAGGACAGGGAAGGCGGGAGCAGTACTTC.

The CDR3 DNA is TGTGCCAGCTCGGGGGAAAACTCCTACAATGAGCAGTTCTTC. Amino acids: CASSGENSYNEQFF. This chain links TRBV27 with TRBJ2-1, with a weak D call TRBD2 (6 bases). CDR1 is MNHEY and CDR2 is SMNVEV in the germline V gene (reference sequence). Deletions cut 8 bases from V and 0 bases from J, with 11 bases between. The CDR3 runs to 14 residues.

The rearrangement links TRBV7-5 to TRBJ2-3; no DNA check was done on the table's D call, TRBD2. TRBV7-5 is noted as a pseudogene. The CDR3 loop spans 19 amino acids. The CDR3 loop is CVRSFYGGVSSWATDTQYF. In nucleotides, the CDR3 is TGTGTCAGAAGCTTCTACGGAGGGGTTTCGAGCTGGGCCACAGATACGCAGTATTTT.

This clone was detected a few times. The rearrangement joins TRBV18 to TRBJ1-4; 7 nucleotides align to TRBD1. J lost 4 bases, V lost 5 bases, and 4 bases had no gene match. The germline V gene encodes CDR1 KGHSH and CDR2 LQKENI. The CDR3 length is 14 residues. CDR3 DNA: TGTGCCAGCTCATTGGACAGGCTTAATGAAAAACTGTTTTTT. This gives the protein CASSLDRLNEKLFF.

This clone was observed a handful of times. The V call is TRBV7-2, the J call TRBJ2-7, with D perhaps matching TRBD1 (5 bases). The length of the CDR3 is 14 residues. Per germline, CDR1 SGHTA and CDR2 FQGNSA. V lost 4 bases, J lost 7 bases, and 17 bases lay in between. The CDR3 here is CASSSHVGPWEQYF. CDR3 DNA: TGTGCCAGCAGCTCCCACGTGGGGCCATGGGAGCAGTACTTC.

This rearrangement joins TRBV18 to TRBJ2-6; D tentatively reads TRBD1 or TRBD2 (5 bases each). Trimming took 3 bases from V and 1 from J, leaving 7 bases between them. This CDR3 contains 15 residues. Germline CDR1 reads KGHSH; CDR2 reads LQKENI. The CDR3 protein is CASSPGESGANVLTF. The CDR3 bases are TGTGCCAGCTCACCGGGGGAGTCTGGGGCCAACGTCCTGACTTTC. The variable domain in full, with the rest retrieved from reference TRBV18 and TRBJ2-6, is NAGVMQNPRHLVRRRGQEARLRCSPMKGHSHVYWYRQLPEEGLKFMVYLQKENIIDESGMPKERFSAEFPKEGPSILRIQQVVRGDSAAYFCASSPGESGANVLTFGAGSRLTVL.

This clone was counted only a few times. The CDR3 sequence is CASSGKSGTRGTEAFF. The CDR3, as DNA: TGTGCCAGCAGTGGAAAATCCGGGACCCGGGGCACTGAAGCTTTCTTT. V gene TRBV2 combines with J gene TRBJ1-1, with D perhaps matching TRBD1 (5 bases). The CDR3 runs to 16 residues. Looked up from germline, CDR1 is SNHLY and CDR2 is FYNNEI. The V end lost 4 bases, the J end lost 4 bases, and 19 bases lay between the germline ends.

J is TRBJ1-1 and V is TRBV6-2 or TRBV6-3; a possible D gene is TRBD1 (6 bases). V was cut by 2 bases and J by 5 bases, with 12 bases left in between. Germline V gives CDR1 MNHEY, CDR2 SVGEGT. CDR3 length equals 14 residues. The CDR3 DNA follows: TGTGCCAGCAGTTACGGGGGCTTTGGGACTGAAGCTTTCTTT. Its protein product is CASSYGGFGTEAFF.

V is TRBV27 and J is TRBJ2-3; D unresolved. CDR3 size: 16 residues. The V gene's germline CDR1 is MNHEY and CDR2 SMNVEV (reference sequence). Trimming left V 6 bases short and J 1 base short, with 17 bases between. CDR3 in DNA: TGTGCCAGCAGCTGGGCCCAGGATCCTGGCACAGATACGCAGTATTTT. The encoded protein is CASSWAQDPGTDTQYF.

The chain is built from TRBV19 and TRBJ2-1; the match to TRBD2 covers 13 bases. The germline V gene encodes CDR1 LNHDA and CDR2 SQIVND (reference sequence). This CDR3 is 14 amino acids long. Trimming took 8 bases from V and 9 from J; bases not matched to a gene: 7. The DNA for the CDR3 is TGTGCCAGTGGCGGGACTAGCGGGATTGGTGAGCAGTTCTTC. This translates into CASGGTSGIGEQFF.

The J gene is TRBJ1-1, the V gene TRBV4-1; the D gene is possibly TRBD1 (6 bases). V lost 5 bases and J 0 bases, leaving 13 bases between the germline ends. This CDR3 is built from 15 residues. Germline CDR1 reads MGHRA; CDR2 reads YSYEKL. The CDR3 DNA follows: TGCGCCAGCAGCTCGGGGGCGGGTCTGAACACTGAAGCTTTCTTT. As protein: CASSSGAGLNTEAFF.

The rearrangement joins TRBV6-1 to TRBJ1-2; 7 positions match TRBD1. Looked up from germline, CDR1 is MNHNS and CDR2 is SASEGT. V shed 1 base and J 8 bases; nucleotides not matched to a gene: 10. The CDR3 is 15 amino acids. This CDR3 reads CASSEGRQGGGGYTF. The DNA for the CDR3 is TGTGCCAGCAGTGAAGGCAGACAGGGAGGAGGAGGCTACACCTTC.

This clone appeared once. The rearrangement links TRBV24-1 to TRBJ1-3; perhaps TRBD1 as D (5 bases). Germline loops: CDR1 KGHDR, CDR2 SFDVKD. The CDR3 is 15 residues long. Trimming took 4 bases from V and 0 from J, leaving 9 bases between them. CDR3 sequence (DNA): TGTGCCACCAGTGACGCTAGGGGCTCTGGAAACACCATATATTTT. Its translation: CATSDARGSGNTIYF.

This chain joins TRBV5-5 and TRBJ2-7, with D unclear. CDR1 and CDR2 from the germline V gene are SGHKS and YYEKEE (reference sequence). The CDR3 is 15 residues long. V was clipped by 1 base and J by 2 bases, with 13 bases between them. The CDR3 spells CASSLFRDGAYEQYF. The CDR3 DNA reads as TGTGCCAGCAGCTTGTTCCGAGACGGAGCCTACGAGCAGTACTTC.